These 10 T cell receptor beta chains share one sample of origin, sequenced in a study of Ad26.COV2.S vaccination and SARS-CoV-2 variants. Produced via immunoSEQ multiplex PCR; TCRdb's table is partial and in-frame only. The table lists around 320,000 clones, 86% of them singletons. As to treatment: roughly 18 received Ad26.COV2.S at low or high dose, single or two shots; 5 received placebo; per-sample allocation not given. Collection of the samples took place on day 63 after the first injection of vaccine or placebo. Sample: peripheral blood, taken in a trial of Ad26.COV2.S vaccine versus placebo. The receptors shown here come from a person aged 18-60 years who received the Ad26.COV2.S COVID-19 vaccine or a placebo.

The chain has TRBV18 and TRBJ2-6; D uncertain. The V gene lost 2 bases and the J gene lost 0 bases, with 8 bases spanning the gap. The germline gives CDR1 KGHSH, CDR2 LQKENI. This CDR3 is built from 16 residues. CDR3 in DNA: TGTGCCAGCTCACCAGGGTTGAGCTCTGGGGCCAACGTCCTGACTTTC. It encodes CASSPGLSSGANVLTF.

V and J are TRBV18 and TRBJ1-1; D uncertain. Looked up from germline, CDR1 is KGHSH and CDR2 is LQKENI. Trimming shortened V by 3 bases and J by 3 bases, and 14 bases separated the two germline ends. This CDR3 spans 15 amino acids. Written as DNA, the CDR3 is TGTGCCAGCTCACCTCAAGGGTTTATGGACACTGAAGCTTTCTTT. The encoded protein is CASSPQGFMDTEAFF.

This chain joins TRBV27 and TRBJ2-7; 10 positions agree with TRBD1. Germline CDR1 is MNHEY and CDR2 is SMNVEV (reference sequence). CDR3 length: 14 amino acids. The ends lost 5 bases at V and 3 bases at J; junction bases unmatched: 4. The CDR3 DNA follows: TGTGCCAGCAGTCCCCGGGACAGGGGCTACGAGCAGTACTTC. Its protein product is CASSPRDRGYEQYF.

In its sample, this clone was seen once. The V and J genes are TRBV12-3 or TRBV12-4 and TRBJ1-1; 8 bases fit TRBD1. After removal of 7 bases from V and 11 bases from J, the junction contained 12 bases not matched to a gene. The length of the CDR3 is 13 residues. CDR3 protein: CASTPNPNRGAFF. DNA for the CDR3: TGTGCCAGCACCCCAAACCCAAACAGGGGGGCTTTCTTT.

V gene TRBV5-6 combines with J gene TRBJ2-3; D may be TRBD2 (7 bases). The V end was cut by 5 bases, the J end by 1 base, with 14 bases between. Germline CDR1 is SGHDT and CDR2 is YYEEEE. The CDR3 consists of 15 residues. CDR3 bases: TGTGCCAGCAGGACTCGCGGGGGCGGCACAGATACGCAGTATTTT. This encodes CASRTRGGGTDTQYF.

The chain recombines TRBV7-2 with TRBJ1-2; TRBD1 might be the D (6 bases). The V end was cut by 5 bases, the J end by 0 bases, with 16 bases between. From germline, CDR1 is SGHTA and CDR2 FQGNSA. CDR3 length: 16 residues. The CDR3 DNA reads as TGTGCCAGCAGCAATAAACAGGGCAAAACTAACTATGGCTACACCTTC. Protein product: CASSNKQGKTNYGYTF.

The rearrangement links TRBV11-2 to TRBJ2-3; 8 nucleotides agree with TRBD2. CDR1 is SGHAT and CDR2 is FQNNGV in the germline V gene. V lost 3 bases and J lost 2; bases outside the gene matches: 4. This CDR3 is built from 15 residues. CDR3 sequence: CASSFRGGYTDTQYF. CDR3 coding DNA: TGTGCCAGCAGCTTTCGGGGGGGATACACAGATACGCAGTATTTT.

Here the CDR3 reads CASSLVSSAGELFF. The CDR3 DNA is TGTGCCAGCAGCTTAGTCAGCTCCGCCGGGGAGCTGTTTTTT. The chain joins TRBV7-2 to TRBJ2-2; D ambiguous. Germline V CDR1 and CDR2: SGHTA, FQGNSA. The CDR3 is 14 amino acids. V dropped 1 base and J dropped 6 bases, with 9 bases sitting between them. Complete variable domain (other parts from reference TRBV7-2 and TRBJ2-2): GAGVSQSPSNKVTEKGKDVELRCDPISGHTALYWYRQSLGQGLEFLIYFQGNSAPDKSGLPSDRFSAERTGGSVSTLTIQRTQQEDSAVYLCASSLVSSAGELFFGEGSRLTVL.

This chain uses TRBV19 with TRBJ2-5, with D perhaps TRBD1 (5 bases). The CDR3 sequence is 14 residues long. Germline lookup yields CDR1 LNHDA and CDR2 SQIVND (reference sequence). Trimming shortened V by 1 base and J by 4 bases, and 10 bases separated the two germline ends. The CDR3 is CASSIGGFGETQYF. CDR3 coding DNA: TGTGCCAGTAGTATAGGGGGCTTTGGAGAGACCCAGTACTTC.

The rearrangement links TRBV9 to TRBJ1-6, with D hard to call. The V and J ends lost 7 bases and 6 bases respectively, with 14 bases between them. This CDR3 region has 14 residues. Germline CDR1 reads SGDLS; CDR2 reads YYNGEE. In DNA form, the CDR3 reads TGTGCCAGCGGGCGTCCCGCACTTAATTCACCCCTCCACTTT. Translated, it gives CASGRPALNSPLHF.